What follows are 19 T cell receptor beta chains derived from one specimen sequenced in a study of T cell repertoires in aging, cancer and after chemotherapy. Peripheral blood genomic DNA, not sorted cells or RNA, was the template. Multiplex touch-down PCR with TRB-A/B primers amplified rearranged V-D-J TRB sequences. TCRdb passed the multiplex PCR reads through MiXCR, listing each CDR3 protein once. The data show more than 10,000 distinct CDR3 sequences, 21% seen once. Material: blood. The origin of the receptors is a human donor in good health.

By sample share, this clonotype is medium-sized. The rearrangement uses TRBV29-1 and TRBJ1-2; D unresolved. V lost 4 bases and J 2 bases, leaving 8 bases between the germline ends. The CDR3 extends over 12 amino acids. CDR1 and CDR2 from the germline V gene are SQVTM and ANQGSEA. The CDR3 spells CSVADGNYGYTF. The DNA for the CDR3 is TGCAGCGTTGCCGACGGCAACTATGGCTACACCTTC.

This clonotype is medium-sized within its sample. CDR3 DNA sequence: TGTGCCAGCTCAGCCATCAGACACTATGGCTACACCTTC. This codes for CASSAIRHYGYTF. V gene TRBV6-5 combines with J gene TRBJ1-2; D is uncertain. Trimming stripped 8 bases from V and 3 bases from J, with 13 bases between. This CDR3 is built from 13 residues. Per germline, CDR1 MNHEY and CDR2 SVGAGI.

The table lists this clonotype with a few counts. The rearrangement uses TRBV6-4 and TRBJ2-4; TRBD1 aligns across 10 bases. This CDR3 has 18 residues. The V and J ends lost 2 bases and 0 bases, in that order; junction bases with no gene match: 7. CDR1 and CDR2 (germline): MRHNA, SNTAGT. The CDR3 bases are TGTGCCAGCAGTGACGGGACAGGGGTTAAACTAGCCAAAAACATTCAGTACTTC. Protein product: CASSDGTGVKLAKNIQYF.

Judged by abundance, this clonotype is medium-sized (0.01 to 0.1%). This chain connects TRBV7-3 to TRBJ2-2; TRBD1 or TRBD2 may be the D gene (5 bases each). The CDR3 totals 17 residues. Germline assignment: CDR1 SGHTA and CDR2 FQGTGA. Trimming removed 5 bases from V and 3 bases from J, with 19 bases in between. The CDR3, as DNA: TGTGCCAGCAGCCAGCTGCCCAGGGAGAAGTACACCGGGGAGCTGTTTTTT. This sequence encodes CASSQLPREKYTGELFF.

This clonotype rates as medium-sized. V is TRBV27 and J is TRBJ2-7; D is perhaps TRBD1 (6 bases). Germline-derived CDR1 and CDR2 are MNHEY and SMNVEV (reference sequence). Trimming removed 6 bases from V and 3 bases from J, with 12 bases in between. The CDR3 contains 13 residues. CDR3 residues: CASSPPDSYEQYF. CDR3 coding DNA: TGTGCCAGCAGCCCGCCGGACAGCTACGAGCAGTACTTC.

Within the sample, this clonotype is medium-sized (0.01 to 0.1%). The genes are TRBV19 and TRBJ1-6, with D uncertain. Germline assignment: CDR1 LNHDA and CDR2 SQIVND (reference sequence). Trimming stripped 3 bases from V and 7 bases from J, with 7 bases between. This CDR3 contains 13 residues. The CDR3 loop is CASSIGGNSPLHF. The CDR3 DNA reads TGTGCCAGTAGTATCGGCGGGAATTCACCCCTCCACTTT.

The V and J genes are TRBV7-2 and TRBJ1-1, with D tentatively TRBD1 (5 bases). The CDR3 extends over 13 amino acids. Germline V gene data show CDR1 as SGHTA and CDR2 as FQGNSA. V was trimmed by 1 base and J by 8 bases, leaving 11 bases between them. CDR3 amino acids: CASSLVGGGEAFF. CDR3 nucleotide sequence: TGTGCCAGCAGCTTAGTGGGGGGTGGGGAAGCTTTCTTT.

This clonotype rates as medium-sized. The gene calls are TRBV7-9 and TRBJ2-3; 9 bases fit TRBD1. The CDR3 covers 14 residues. CDR1 is SEHNR, CDR2 FQNEAQ, per germline (reference sequence). V shed 3 bases and J 4 bases; nucleotides not matched to a gene: 2. Here the CDR3 DNA reads TGTGCCAGCAGCTTGGGACAGGGCCCAGATACGCAGTATTTT. Amino acid sequence: CASSLGQGPDTQYF.

V gene TRBV18 combines with J gene TRBJ1-5, with a weak D call TRBD1 (5 bases). V was cut by 2 bases and J by 2 bases, with 16 bases left in between. The CDR3 contains 17 residues. Germline V lookup: CDR1 KGHSH, CDR2 LQKENI. CDR3 sequence reads: CASSPVRAGVGNQPQHF. The CDR3 nucleotides are TGTGCCAGCTCACCAGTCAGGGCGGGGGTCGGCAATCAGCCCCAGCATTTT.

This chain joins TRBV4-3 and TRBJ2-7; D is ambiguous. The CDR3 runs to 16 residues. Per the germline V gene, CDR1 is LGHNA and CDR2 is YSLEER. V shed 0 bases and J shed 4 bases, with 16 bases lying between them. The CDR3 loop reads CASSQEYYGTQYEQYF. In DNA form, the CDR3 reads TGCGCCAGCAGCCAAGAGTATTATGGCACCCAATACGAGCAGTACTTC.

The chain carries TRBV7-2 and TRBJ2-1; 7 nucleotides align to TRBD2. J was trimmed by 4 bases and V by 0 bases; bases with no gene match: 9. The germline gives CDR1 SGHTA, CDR2 FQGNSA. This CDR3 region has 17 residues. This CDR3 is CASSLAGGVLPYNEQFF. CDR3 coding DNA: TGTGCCAGCAGCTTAGCGGGGGGGGTGCTTCCTTACAATGAGCAGTTCTTC.

This clonotype has only a few counts. This chain connects TRBV20-1 to TRBJ1-2; D not certain. Trimming removed 2 bases from V and 8 bases from J, with 9 bases in between. The CDR3 sequence is 11 residues long. Germline lookup yields CDR1 DFQATT and CDR2 SNEGSKA (reference sequence). CDR3 region: CSARKDGGYTF. The CDR3 coding sequence is TGCAGTGCTAGAAAAGACGGAGGCTACACCTTC.

This sequence joins TRBV4-2 and TRBJ1-2; possible D gene TRBD1, 5 bases. This CDR3 is 15 amino acids long. Looked up from germline, CDR1 is LGHNA and CDR2 is YNFKEQ. V dropped 0 bases and J dropped 7 bases, with 15 bases sitting between them. The CDR3 protein is CASSQDLDSRLGYTF. CDR3 in DNA: TGTGCCAGCAGCCAAGATCTCGACAGCCGTCTTGGCTACACCTTC.

This clonotype was detected a few times. The chain links TRBV10-3 to TRBJ2-2, with D perhaps TRBD1 or TRBD2 (5 bases each). The ends were cut back, 6 bases at V and 5 bases at J, with 16 bases in the middle. Germline CDR1 and CDR2: ENHRY and SYGVKD. The CDR3 sequence is 15 residues long. The CDR3 coding sequence is TGTGCCATCAGCTTACCCGGGGCCGGAACCGGGGAGCTGTTTTTT. This encodes CAISLPGAGTGELFF.

This clonotype has only a few counts. The J gene is TRBJ1-6, the V gene TRBV28, with D maybe TRBD1 (6 bases). V dropped 10 bases and J dropped 10 bases, with 14 bases sitting between them. Per germline, CDR1 MDHEN and CDR2 SYDVKM. The CDR3 extends over 12 amino acids. The CDR3 region has the DNA TGTGCCACGGGAACAGGGAAATCACCCCTCCACTTT. Encoded protein: CATGTGKSPLHF.

As regards this clonotype: The germline gene is not matched at one end of the junction; a read error may be the cause. This rearrangement joins TRBV4-2 to TRBJ1-3; D possibly corresponds to TRBD1 (5 bases). This CDR3 comprises 15 residues. Germline CDR1 and CDR2: LGHNA and YNFKEQ. This CDR3 is CASSQDKGAGNTINF. Here the CDR3 DNA reads TGTGCCAGCAGCCAAGATAAAGGGGCTGGAAACACCATAAATTTT.

This clonotype was observed a handful of times. The V and J genes are TRBV5-1 and TRBJ1-2; D remains ambiguous. Trimming removed 4 bases from V and 0 bases from J, with 10 bases in between. Germline lookup yields CDR1 SGHRS and CDR2 YFSETQ. The CDR3 spans 14 residues. CDR3 DNA sequence: TGCGCCAGCAGCCCGATGACTGCTAACTATGGCTACACCTTC. As protein: CASSPMTANYGYTF.

This clonotype has a count of ten or more. The DNA of the CDR3 is TGTGCCAGTAGTATAGGAGGCGCAGGGAAACAAGAGACCCAGTACTTC. This sequence encodes CASSIGGAGKQETQYF. The chain is built from TRBV19 and TRBJ2-5; TRBD1 is a possible D gene (5 bases). CDR3 size: 16 residues. Per the germline V gene, CDR1 is LNHDA and CDR2 is SQIVND (reference sequence). Between the trimmed V and J ends, which lost 1 base and 2 bases, there was a span of 14 bases.

This clonotype was seen repeatedly, ten times or more. The chain carries TRBV7-2 and TRBJ1-2, with TRBD1 matching over 8 bases. V was pared by 1 base and J by 4 bases, with 8 bases of the junction left unmatched. CDR1 and CDR2 (germline): SGHTA, FQGNSA. CDR3 length: 16 residues. Here the CDR3 reads CASSLERDRGAYGYTF. In nucleotides, the CDR3 is TGTGCCAGCAGCTTAGAGCGAGACAGGGGAGCCTATGGCTACACCTTC.